The clone carrying this T cell receptor (beta chain) showed up just once. The table came from immunoSEQ multiplex PCR; TCRdb's copy has only in-frame clones and leaves some out. This sample has fewer than 60,000 clones, with around 90% found just once. The sample originates from a study of blood T cell repertoires in COVID-19. Turning to the study itself: PBMCs, B-cell-depleted T cells, or T cells were the source of the cDNA or gDNA that made up the material.

The CDR3 runs 15 residues. The trim removed 4 bases at V and 7 bases at J, leaving 12 bases unmatched. Per the germline V gene, CDR1 is SGHTS and CDR2 is YDEGEE. The receptor was derived from a human donor with acute or convalescent COVID-19. The donor label of this sample is uncertain. The rearrangement links TRBV5-8 to TRBJ2-7; TRBD1 agrees at 9 bases. The material sequenced was peripheral blood. CDR3 residues: CASSPRDREIGEQYF. Written as DNA, the CDR3 is TGTGCCAGCAGCCCCCGGGACAGGGAAATAGGGGAGCAGTACTTC.